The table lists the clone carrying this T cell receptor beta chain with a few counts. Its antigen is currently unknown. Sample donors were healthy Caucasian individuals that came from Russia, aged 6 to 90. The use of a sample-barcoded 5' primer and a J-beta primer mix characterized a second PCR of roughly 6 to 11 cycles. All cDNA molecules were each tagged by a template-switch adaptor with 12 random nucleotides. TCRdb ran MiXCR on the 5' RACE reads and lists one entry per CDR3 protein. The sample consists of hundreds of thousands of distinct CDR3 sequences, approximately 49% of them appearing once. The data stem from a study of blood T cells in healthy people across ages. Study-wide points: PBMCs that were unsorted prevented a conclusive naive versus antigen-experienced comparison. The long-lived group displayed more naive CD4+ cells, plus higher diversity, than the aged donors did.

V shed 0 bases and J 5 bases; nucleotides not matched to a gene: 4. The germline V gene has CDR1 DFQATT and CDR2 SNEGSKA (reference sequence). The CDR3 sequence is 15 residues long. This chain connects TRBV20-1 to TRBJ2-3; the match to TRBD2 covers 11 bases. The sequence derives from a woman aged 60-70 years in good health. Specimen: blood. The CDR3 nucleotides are TGCAGTGCTAGAGAAACTAGCGGGAGTGGAGATACGCAGTATTTT. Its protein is CSARETSGSGDTQYF.